These 13 T cell receptor beta chains share one sample of origin, sequenced in a study of cytomegalovirus exposure and HLA in healthy donors. PCR used 60 Vbeta primers and 13 Jbeta primers. The repertoire was sequenced with immunoSEQ multiplex PCR; TCRdb's copy has only in-frame clones and lacks some. The sample lists about 140,000 clones; 60% to 85% were seen once. What was sequenced was PBMCs. All receptors come from a male donor in good health and CMV-seropositive.

The rearrangement links TRBV9 to TRBJ1-2, with 7 positions matching TRBD1. This CDR3 region has 13 residues. Germline CDR1 reads SGDLS; CDR2 reads YYNGEE. V lost 0 bases and J lost 4; bases outside the gene matches: 0. CDR3: CASSVDRGYGYTF. CDR3 DNA sequence: TGTGCCAGCAGCGTAGACAGGGGCTATGGCTACACCTTC.

The chain carries TRBV5-1 and TRBJ2-2, with a possible D match to TRBD1 (5 bases). Germline V gene sequence: CDR1 SGHRS, CDR2 YFSETQ. The V gene lost 3 bases and the J gene lost 0 bases, with 9 bases spanning the gap. CDR3 length: 15 residues. The CDR3 sequence: CASSSQDTNTGELFF. CDR3 DNA sequence: TGCGCCAGCAGCTCCCAGGACACGAACACCGGGGAGCTGTTTTTT.

This clone was observed a handful of times. This chain links TRBV4-1 with TRBJ1-2; TRBD1 aligns across 7 bases. This CDR3 comprises 15 residues. The germline V gene has CDR1 MGHRA and CDR2 YSYEKL. V was clipped by 0 bases and J by 4 bases; unmatched bases: 5. The DNA for the CDR3 is TGCGCCAGCAGCCAAGAAAGGGGGCTACTCTATGGCTACACCTTC. Its translation is CASSQERGLLYGYTF.

This clone has only a few counts. This chain joins TRBV5-1 and TRBJ2-3, with 7 bases lining up with TRBD1. The V gene end was trimmed by 4 bases and the J gene end by 1 base; junction bases not matched to a gene: 21. From germline, CDR1 is SGHRS and CDR2 YFSETQ. CDR3 size: 20 residues. Written as DNA, the CDR3 is TGCGCCAGCAGCACCTCGGACAGGCAGATTCTTTATCGCCGCACAGATACGCAGTATTTT. Protein product: CASSTSDRQILYRRTDTQYF.

The rearrangement links TRBV7-2 to TRBJ2-5; the D is unclear. The CDR3 runs 11 residues. Germline V gene data show CDR1 as SGHTA and CDR2 as FQGNSA. V lost 7 bases and J lost 3, with 6 bases in between. Here the CDR3 DNA reads TGTGCCAGCACCCCGGAAGAGACCCAGTACTTC. Protein: CASTPEETQYF.

As for this clone: At one end, the junction sequence differs from germline, possibly due to a read error. The chain recombines TRBV7-9 with TRBJ2-5; the match to TRBD2 covers 7 bases. CDR1 is SEHNR, CDR2 FQNEAQ, per germline (reference sequence). CDR3 length equals 16 residues. The DNA for the CDR3 is TGTTCCAGCAGCTCACCGGGACTATCCCCCGTAGAGACCCAGTACTTC. Encoded protein: CSSSSPGLSPVETQYF.

This chain connects TRBV7-8 to TRBJ1-1, with 12 bases matching TRBD1. Trimming at V came to 3 bases and at J to 7 bases, leaving 6 bases not matched to a gene. Germline CDR1 is SGHVS and CDR2 is FQNEAQ. CDR3 length: 15 amino acids. Here the CDR3 DNA reads TGTGCCAGCAGCTTCCCGGGACAGGGGGCGGTTGAAGCTTTCTTT. Amino acid sequence: CASSFPGQGAVEAFF.

This chain links TRBV7-9 with TRBJ2-5, with 11 positions matching TRBD2. The V gene end was trimmed by 3 bases and the J gene end by 4 bases; junction bases not matched to a gene: 1. The CDR3 has 14 amino acids. The germline CDR1 and CDR2 sequences are SEHNR and FQNEAQ (reference sequence). The CDR3 DNA reads TGTGCCAGCAGCTTCGGACTAGCGGGAGAGACCCAGTACTTC. It translates to CASSFGLAGETQYF.

The rearrangement links TRBV7-9 to TRBJ1-4; D unresolved. V gave up 7 bases and J gave up 6 bases, with 9 bases separating them. The CDR3 contains 12 residues. The germline V gene has CDR1 SEHNR and CDR2 FQNEAQ (reference sequence). CDR3 coding DNA: TGTGCCAGCACCCTCCCGGATGAAAAACTGTTTTTT. As protein: CASTLPDEKLFF.

The genes are TRBV7-2 and TRBJ2-2; 9 nucleotides agree with TRBD2. The CDR3 runs to 16 residues. CDR1 and CDR2 (germline): SGHTA, FQGNSA. V shed 0 bases, J shed 4 bases, and the junction held 3 bases outside the gene matches. The CDR3 coding sequence is TGTGCCAGCAGCTTAGCAGCGGGAGGAATCACCGGGGAGCTGTTTTTT. Its protein product is CASSLAAGGITGELFF.

This clone has just a few counts. V and J are TRBV4-1 and TRBJ2-7; perhaps TRBD2 as D (7 bases). The CDR3 runs 15 residues. V lost 4 bases to trimming and J lost 2 bases, with 15 bases between them. Germline CDR1 MGHRA, CDR2 YSYEKL. CDR3 DNA: TGCGCCAGCAGCCCTTTGGGGGGGGGCCCCTACGAGCAGTACTTC. Protein product: CASSPLGGGPYEQYF.

The chain recombines TRBV7-6 with TRBJ1-2, with 8 bases matching TRBD1. Germline trimming cut 0 bases from V and 3 bases from J; bases unmatched to any gene: 6. The germline V gene encodes CDR1 SGHVS and CDR2 FNYEAQ. The length of the CDR3 is 16 residues. In nucleotides, the CDR3 is TGTGCCAGCAGCTTAGCGCCTTCAGGGGGCGACTATGGCTACACCTTC. As protein: CASSLAPSGGDYGYTF.

V usage is TRBV6-5 and J usage is TRBJ2-1; 8 positions match TRBD1. There are 15 residues in the CDR3. Per the germline V gene, CDR1 is MNHEY and CDR2 is SVGAGI. The ends lost 4 bases at V and 0 bases at J; junction bases unmatched: 2. CDR3 coding DNA: TGTGCCAGCAGTTCAGGGACAGGCTCCTACAATGAGCAGTTCTTC. This sequence encodes CASSSGTGSYNEQFF.